Listed below are T cell receptor beta chains from one sample, sequenced in a study of shared clonotypes between healthy human individuals. The protocol was immunoSEQ multiplex PCR, while the TCRdb copy is restricted to in-frame clones and leaves out a portion. Seen here are about 640,000 clones, 55% to 75% observed once, and the top ten hold approximately 2%. The sequencing sample was made of memory CD4+ T cells sorted from blood. Receptor source: a woman in her 30s in good health. CDR3s include the opening cysteine and the closing phenylalanine or tryptophan. A D gene is named only where the DNA matches it firmly. A row's size may be missing; if present it is once, few, many or a size class.

abundance	d_gene	v_gene	j_gene	CDR3aa	CDR3nt
few	.	TRBV20-1	TRBJ1-1	CSARGRGEAFF	TGCAGTGCTAGAGGCCGGGGAGAAGCTTTCTTT
.	.	TRBV11-3	TRBJ2-5	CASSLVGGYETQYF	TGTGCCAGCAGCTTAGTTGGGGGATATGAGACCCAGTACTTC
.	.	TRBV25-1	TRBJ2-1	CASIPGERAPPQFF	TGTGCCAGCATTCCGGGGGAGCGGGCCCCCCCCCAGTTCTTC
.	.	TRBV12-5	TRBJ2-2	CASGLVLGTNTGELFF	TGTGCTAGTGGTTTGGTACTGGGGACGAACACCGGGGAGCTGTTTTTT
once	TRBD1	TRBV4-1	TRBJ2-5	CASRDRGRGETQYF	TGCGCCAGCAGAGACAGGGGGCGCGGAGAGACCCAGTACTTC
once	.	TRBV5-1	TRBJ2-1	CASSFSTSSYNEQFF	TGCGCCAGCAGCTTTTCCACGAGCTCCTACAATGAGCAGTTCTTC
.	.	TRBV21-1	TRBJ1-1	CASSKNPWQGGGMNTEAFF	TGTGCCAGCAGCAAAAATCCATGGCAGGGCGGGGGTATGAACACTGAAGCTTTCTTT
.	.	TRBV6-4	TRBJ2-1	CASSDIVSRSYNEQFF	TGTGCCAGCAGTGACATCGTGAGCCGCTCCTACAATGAGCAGTTCTTC
.	TRBD1	TRBV18	TRBJ2-7	CASSQSGGAGEQYF	TGTGCCAGCTCGCAATCAGGGGGCGCAGGGGAGCAGTACTTC
.	TRBD1	TRBV28	TRBJ1-4	CASSVPGQRTNEKLFF	TGTGCCAGCAGTGTCCCGGGACAGCGAACTAATGAAAAACTGTTTTTT
.	.	TRBV6-5	TRBJ1-1	CASSYSRRQTEAFF	TGTGCCAGCAGTTACTCGAGGCGGCAGACTGAAGCTTTCTTT
.	.	TRBV27	TRBJ2-2	CASSFDVFTRGGGSGELFF	TGTGCCAGCAGTTTTGATGTGTTTACCAGGGGGGGCGGATCCGGGGAGCTGTTTTTT
.	TRBD2	TRBV20-1	TRBJ2-1	CRADGRVEQFF	TGCAGGGCTGACGGGAGGGTTGAGCAGTTCTTC
.	.	TRBV5-1	TRBJ2-7	CASSLLSGPYEQYF	TGCGCCAGCAGCTTGTTGTCAGGGCCATACGAGCAGTACTTC
.	TRBD1	TRBV6-5	TRBJ2-7	CASSAPGTGRYEQYF	TGTGCCAGCAGTGCCCCCGGGACAGGGCGCTACGAGCAGTACTTC
many	.	TRBV4-1	TRBJ2-5	CASSSRQEETQYF	TGCGCCAGCAGCTCCCGACAGGAGGAGACCCAGTACTTC
.	.	TRBV5-1	TRBJ2-1	CASSLWQGRYNEQFF	TGCGCCAGCAGCTTGTGGCAGGGGCGCTACAATGAGCAGTTCTTC
many	TRBD2	TRBV27	TRBJ2-7	CASSPIIWGGSYEQYF	TGTGCCAGCAGCCCAATTATTTGGGGGGGTTCCTACGAGCAGTACTTC
.	TRBD2	TRBV18	TRBJ2-7	CASSLTSGGTEQYF	TGTGCCAGCTCACTGACTAGCGGGGGAACGGAGCAGTACTTC
.	.	TRBV29-1	TRBJ2-7	CSVSRTKSSYEQYF	TGCAGCGTCTCTCGGACCAAGAGCTCCTACGAGCAGTACTTC
.	.	TRBV5-1	TRBJ2-2	CASSLGGPPGELFF	TGCGCCAGCAGCTTGGGGGGCCCACCCGGGGAGCTGTTTTTT
.	TRBD1	TRBV7-6	TRBJ2-7	CASTSRQGLGEQYF	TGTGCCAGCACCTCCCGACAGGGGTTGGGCGAGCAGTACTTC
few	.	TRBV7-8	TRBJ2-5	CASSLGWNTQETQYF	TGTGCCAGCAGCTTAGGATGGAACACCCAAGAGACCCAGTACTTC
.	TRBD1	TRBV18	TRBJ2-2	CASSRNRDSDTGELFF	TGTGCCAGCTCACGAAACAGGGACAGCGACACCGGGGAGCTGTTTTTT
.	.	TRBV6-1	TRBJ2-3	CASSEGHEADTQYF	TGTGCCAGCAGTGAAGGACATGAGGCAGATACGCAGTATTTT
.	TRBD2	TRBV28	TRBJ2-7	CASSSPLETSGRNEQYF	TGTGCCAGCAGTTCCCCTCTTGAGACTAGCGGGAGAAACGAGCAGTACTTC
few	.	TRBV25-1	TRBJ2-1	CASSEELLVGSSYNEQFF	TGTGCCAGCAGTGAAGAGCTTCTTGTAGGAAGCTCCTACAATGAGCAGTTCTTC
.	.	TRBV6-6	TRBJ2-7	CASRSLANYEQYF	TGTGCCAGCAGATCCCTCGCTAACTACGAGCAGTACTTC
.	.	TRBV5-1	TRBJ2-3	CASSLGFSTDTQYF	TGCGCCAGCAGCTTGGGTTTTAGCACAGATACGCAGTATTTT
.	.	TRBV19	TRBJ2-1	CASTTGTRVGGQFF	TGTGCCAGTACCACCGGGACGCGGGTCGGTGGGCAGTTCTTC
once	TRBD2	TRBV28	TRBJ2-1	CASSPSSGRRDEQFF	TGTGCCAGCAGTCCGTCTAGCGGGAGGAGGGATGAGCAGTTCTTC
once	.	TRBV6-6	TRBJ1-2	CASSYRGPYGYTF	TGTGCCAGCAGTTACAGGGGCCCCTATGGCTACACCTTC
few	.	TRBV6-5	TRBJ1-1	CASSPRQDTEAFF	TGTGCCAGCAGTCCCAGACAGGACACTGAAGCTTTCTTT
.	.	TRBV30	TRBJ2-7	CAWIGPSGRAYEQYF	TGTGCCTGGATTGGTCCCTCCGGCCGGGCCTACGAGCAGTACTTC
few	.	TRBV29-1	TRBJ1-2	CSVEGSPYGYTF	TGCAGCGTTGAAGGCAGTCCCTATGGCTACACCTTC
.	TRBD1	TRBV19	TRBJ2-7	CASTSGGVEQYF	TGTGCCAGTACCTCAGGGGGCGTCGAGCAGTACTTC
once	.	TRBV11-2	TRBJ1-5	CASSFSGLNQPQHF	TGTGCCAGCAGTTTCTCAGGCCTCAATCAGCCCCAGCATTTT
.	.	TRBV7-6	TRBJ2-7	CASSLTSNGYEQYF	TGTGCCAGCAGCTTAACGTCGAATGGCTACGAGCAGTACTTC
.	TRBD2	TRBV7-9	TRBJ2-1	CASSPAGGHYNEQFF	TGTGCCAGCAGCCCAGCGGGAGGCCACTACAATGAGCAGTTCTTC
few	.	TRBV9	TRBJ2-3	CASSGRSWGTDTQYF	TGTGCCAGCAGCGGTCGTAGTTGGGGCACAGATACGCAGTATTTT
.	.	TRBV5-1	TRBJ1-2	CASSLGGRYYGYTF	TGCGCCAGCAGCTTGGGGGGACGGTACTATGGCTACACCTTC